The T cell receptor (beta chain) described here comes from a study of Graves' ophthalmopathy and Graves' hyperthyroidism. Among the exclusions were patients with other autoimmune diseases, uncontrolled infections, pregnancy or lactation. PBMCs came from roughly 9.1 ml of fresh peripheral blood. CDR3 length equals 15 residues. Per germline, CDR1 SGHKS and CDR2 YYEKEE (reference sequence). Remarks on this clonotype: One end of the junction fails to match germline, which may point to a read error.

Amplification of TCR beta CDR3 regions used RNA transcripts. Second-round multiplex PCR came after first-round RT-PCR with HTBI primers. TCRdb processed the multiplex PCR reads anew with MiXCR; each CDR3 protein has one entry. Among almost 750,000 distinct CDR3 sequences listed, 40% were seen once. This clonotype was obtained from an adult man with Graves' ophthalmopathy. The sequenced sample was peripheral blood. The V and J genes are TRBV5-5 and TRBJ2-7, with 7 bases that match TRBD2. This CDR3 reads CASSLGLLASYEQYF. The CDR3 DNA follows: TGCGCCAGCAGCTTGGGTTTACTAGCGAGCTACGAGCAGTACTTC.